This T cell receptor beta chain is drawn from a study of T cells in Graves' hyperthyroidism and ophthalmopathy. Only a few counts were recorded for this clonotype. Researchers amplified the TCR beta CDR3 regions from RNA transcripts. An initial round of RT-PCR targeting the TCR CDR3 relied on the HTBI primer set. TCRdb re-called the multiplex PCR reads through MiXCR, storing one row per CDR3 protein. Of roughly 300,000 distinct CDR3 sequences listed, 14% were seen once; the top ten hold approximately 23%. Each diagnosis drew on symptoms, thyroxine, TRAb, thyroid ultrasound and orbital computed tomography findings. The CDR3 spans 15 residues. V shed 5 bases and J shed 1 base, with 14 bases lying between them. CDR1 is LNHDA and CDR2 is SQIVND in the germline V gene (reference sequence).

This receptor was taken from a woman in her 30s with Graves' hyperthyroidism. This chain uses TRBV19 with TRBJ2-5, with no clear D. The sequenced sample was blood. The CDR3 DNA reads as TGTGCCAGTAGTGCCCGGAACGGGCCCCAAGAGACCCAGTACTTC. Translated, it gives CASSARNGPQETQYF.